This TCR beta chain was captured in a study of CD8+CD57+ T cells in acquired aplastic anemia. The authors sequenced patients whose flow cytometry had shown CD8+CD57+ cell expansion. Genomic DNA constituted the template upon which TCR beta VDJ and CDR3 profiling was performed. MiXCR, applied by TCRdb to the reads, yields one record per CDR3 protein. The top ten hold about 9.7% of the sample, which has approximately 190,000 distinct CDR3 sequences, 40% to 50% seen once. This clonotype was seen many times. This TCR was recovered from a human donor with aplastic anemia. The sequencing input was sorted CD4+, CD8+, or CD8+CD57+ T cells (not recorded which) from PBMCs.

CDR3 region: CASSLLGQSTGELFF. For the CDR3, the DNA is TGTGCCAGCAGCTTGTTAGGGCAGTCGACCGGGGAGCTGTTTTTT. This chain links TRBV5-6 with TRBJ2-2; D unresolved. Germline CDR1 is SGHDT and CDR2 is YYEEEE. With 1 base removed from V and 5 bases from J, the gap between germline ends came to 12 bases. The CDR3 contains 15 residues. The entire variable domain, with the rest obtained from reference TRBV5-6 and TRBJ2-2, is as follows: DAGVTQSPTHLIKTRGQQVTLRCSPKSGHDTVSWYQQALGQGPQFIFQYYEEEERQRGNFPDRFSGHQFPNYSSELNVNALLLGDSALYLCASSLLGQSTGELFFGEGSRLTVL.